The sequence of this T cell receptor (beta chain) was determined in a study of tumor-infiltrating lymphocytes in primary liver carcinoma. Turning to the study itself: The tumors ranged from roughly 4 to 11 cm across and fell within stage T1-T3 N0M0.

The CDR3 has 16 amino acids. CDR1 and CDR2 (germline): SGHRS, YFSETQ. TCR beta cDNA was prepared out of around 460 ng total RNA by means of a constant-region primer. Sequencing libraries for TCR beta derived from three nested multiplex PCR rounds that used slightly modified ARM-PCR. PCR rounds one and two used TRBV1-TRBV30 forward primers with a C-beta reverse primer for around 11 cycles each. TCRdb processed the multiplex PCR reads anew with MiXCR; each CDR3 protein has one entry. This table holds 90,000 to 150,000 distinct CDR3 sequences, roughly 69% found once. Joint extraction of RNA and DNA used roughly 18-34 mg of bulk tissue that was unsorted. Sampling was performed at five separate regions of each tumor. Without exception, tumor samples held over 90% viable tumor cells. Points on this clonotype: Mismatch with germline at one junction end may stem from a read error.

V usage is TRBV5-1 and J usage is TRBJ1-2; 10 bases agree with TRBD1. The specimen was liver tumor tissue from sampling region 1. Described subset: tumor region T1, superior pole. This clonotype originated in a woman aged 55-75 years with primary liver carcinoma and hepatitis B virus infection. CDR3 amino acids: CASSPGTGVINYGHTF. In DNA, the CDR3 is TGCGCCAGCAGCCCTGGGACAGGGGTGATCAACTATGGCCACACCTTC.